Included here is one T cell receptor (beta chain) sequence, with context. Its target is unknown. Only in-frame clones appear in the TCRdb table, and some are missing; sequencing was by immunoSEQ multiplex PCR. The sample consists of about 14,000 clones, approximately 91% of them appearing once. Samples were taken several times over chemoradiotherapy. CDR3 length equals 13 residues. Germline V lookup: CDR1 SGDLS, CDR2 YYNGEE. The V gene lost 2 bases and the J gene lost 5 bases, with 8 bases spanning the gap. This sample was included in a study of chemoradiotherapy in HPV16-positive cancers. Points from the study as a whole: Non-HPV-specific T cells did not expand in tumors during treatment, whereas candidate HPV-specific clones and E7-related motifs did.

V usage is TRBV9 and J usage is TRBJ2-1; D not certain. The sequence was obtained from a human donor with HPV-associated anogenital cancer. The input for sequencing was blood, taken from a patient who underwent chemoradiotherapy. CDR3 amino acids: CASSVDWNNEQFF. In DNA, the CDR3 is TGTGCCAGCAGCGTCGACTGGAACAATGAGCAGTTCTTC.